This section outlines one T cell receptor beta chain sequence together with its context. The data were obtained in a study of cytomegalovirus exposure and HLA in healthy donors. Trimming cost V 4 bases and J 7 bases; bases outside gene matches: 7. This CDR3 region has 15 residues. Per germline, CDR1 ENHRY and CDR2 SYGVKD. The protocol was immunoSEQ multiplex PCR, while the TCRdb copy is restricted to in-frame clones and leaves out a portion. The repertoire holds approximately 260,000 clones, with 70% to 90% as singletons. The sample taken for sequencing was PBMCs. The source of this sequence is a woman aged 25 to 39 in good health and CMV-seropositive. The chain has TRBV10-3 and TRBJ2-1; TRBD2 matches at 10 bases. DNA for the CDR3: TGTGCCATCAGTGGCCTAGCGGGGGTGGTGAATGAGCAGTTCTTC. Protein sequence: CAISGLAGVVNEQFF.